The clone carrying this T cell receptor (beta chain) was seen ten or more times. Its antigen remains unidentified. The V gene's germline CDR1 is SGHAT and CDR2 FQNNGV. The V gene lost 2 bases and the J gene lost 2 bases, with 13 bases spanning the gap. The CDR3 extends over 15 amino acids. The TCRbeta library was prepared with unique molecular identifiers. Using its own MiXCR run on the PCR reads, TCRdb lists one record per CDR3 protein. Among around 270,000 distinct CDR3 sequences listed, around 7.3% were seen once. The sample comes from a study of T-cell reconstitution after alpha-beta-depleted transplantation in children. Study-wide findings and caveats: A year post-transplant, T-cell counts and diversity derived mostly from newly produced T cells. By about two months after transplant, alpha-beta T cells reportedly arose from several hundred graft clones that had expanded. It was surviving recipient T cells and thymic progenitors that gave some patients high TCRbeta diversity at day 60.

This clonotype was sampled from a female patient aged 2-15 years who had a stem cell transplant for Fanconi anemia, so the T cells may come from the graft donor. The chain carries TRBV11-2 and TRBJ2-7; no definite D call. The sample here was peripheral blood, taken 360 days after TCRalphabeta/CD19-depleted stem cell transplant. CDR3 sequence: CASSLTDESPYEQYF. CDR3 nucleotides: TGTGCCAGCAGCTTAACGGACGAATCTCCCTACGAGCAGTACTTC. The whole variable domain, filled in from reference TRBV11-2 and TRBJ2-7, reads EAGVAQSPRYKIIEKRQSVAFWCNPISGHATLYWYQQILGQGPKLLIQFQNNGVVDDSQLPKDRFSAERLKGVDSTLKIQPAKLEDSAVYLCASSLTDESPYEQYFGPGTRLTVT.